The clone carrying this TCR beta chain was observed a few times. This sample stems from a study of T-cell reconstitution after alpha-beta-depleted transplantation in children. The library targeted TCRbeta and was prepared with unique molecular identifiers. TCRdb reprocessed the PCR reads via MiXCR and lists one record per CDR3 protein. The sample carries 100,000 or so distinct CDR3 sequences, 4.5% to 7.5% recorded once. This receptor was obtained from a female patient aged 2-9 years who had a stem cell transplant for Fanconi anemia, so the T cells may come from the graft donor. Sequences were derived from PBMCs, mostly from graft donor cells, sampled 60 days after TCRalphabeta/CD19-depleted stem cell transplant.

CDR3 protein: CASKEGRGRETQYF. CDR3 nucleotide sequence: TGTGCCAGTAAAGAAGGCAGGGGGCGAGAGACCCAGTACTTC. The chain combines TRBV19 with TRBJ2-5; 8 nucleotides line up with TRBD1. Trimming cost V 7 bases and J 4 bases; bases outside gene matches: 8. This CDR3 has 14 residues. Looked up from germline, CDR1 is LNHDA and CDR2 is SQIVND (reference sequence).